The rows below give T cell receptor beta chains drawn from one sample of a study of a mutant IDH1 vaccine in newly diagnosed glioma. No antigen has been identified for these receptors. Libraries were prepared by immunoSEQ multiplex PCR; TCRdb keeps only in-frame clonotypes and omits some of them. The sample carries roughly 43,000 clones, 82% recorded once. The specimen was PBMCs, collected from a glioma patient whose treatment included an IDH1 peptide vaccine. All receptors derive from a man aged 18 to 30 with glioma. Some clones in this sample may be carry-over from other donors' samples. Each CDR3 is given with its conserved first and last residue. The D gene is left open where the match is weak. Some rows mark clone size as missing; the rest say once, few, many or name a class of expanded clone.

D	size	V	J	DNA	CDR3
TRBD2	-	TRBV19	TRBJ2-2	TGTGCCAGTAGTCCCGCGGGTCGCCGGGGAGGGACCGGGGAGCTGTTTTTT	CASSPAGRRGGTGELFF
-	once	TRBV5-6	TRBJ2-5	TGTGCCAGCAGAAGGTGGGACCCGGGAGAGACCCAGTACTTC	CASRRWDPGETQYF
-	-	TRBV4-3	TRBJ2-1	TGCGCCAGCAGCCAAGAGAGTACACCCTACAATGAGCAGTTCTTC	CASSQESTPYNEQFF
-	-	TRBV4-1	TRBJ1-1	TGCGCCAGCAGCCAATTGGGGACTGAAGCTTTCTTT	CASSQLGTEAFF
-	-	TRBV29-1	TRBJ2-7	TGCAGCGTTGCTCTGGACTCCTACGAGCAGTACTTC	CSVALDSYEQYF
TRBD1	-	TRBV19	TRBJ1-1	TGTGCCAGTAGTCCCGGGACAGCCCTCGAAGCTTTCTTT	CASSPGTALEAFF
-	-	TRBV6-5	TRBJ2-2	TGTGCCAGCAGTTACAACTTCGGGGACACCGGGGAGCTGTTTTTT	CASSYNFGDTGELFF
-	few	TRBV29-1	TRBJ1-1	TGCAGCTTCTTGTATGGGAACACTGAAGCTTTCTTT	CSFLYGNTEAFF
-	-	TRBV6-5	TRBJ1-2	TGTGCCAGTCCGACAAATTATGGCTACACCTTC	CASPTNYGYTF
TRBD1	-	TRBV27	TRBJ1-5	TGTGCCAGCAGTCCCCGGGACAGGTATCAGCCCCAGCATTTT	CASSPRDRYQPQHF
-	-	TRBV9	TRBJ1-2	TGTGCCAGCAGCCCAGCCGGGGCCTACTATGGCTACACCTTC	CASSPAGAYYGYTF
-	-	TRBV4-2	TRBJ1-4	TGTGCCAGCAGCCAAGATTACGGGACCTTTAATGAAAAACTGTTTTTT	CASSQDYGTFNEKLFF
TRBD1	-	TRBV6-6	TRBJ2-7	TGTGCCAGCAGCCAAGACAGGGGAGACTCCTACGAGCAGTACTTC	CASSQDRGDSYEQYF
-	once	TRBV5-5	TRBJ2-6	TGTGCCAGCAGCTTGCCGTCTGGGGCCAACGTCCTGACTTTC	CASSLPSGANVLTF
-	-	TRBV4-3	TRBJ1-5	TGCGCCAGCAGCCAAGATCGATGGTTGCCCGACTCTTATAGCAATCAGCCCCAGCATTTT	CASSQDRWLPDSYSNQPQHF
-	few	TRBV5-1	TRBJ1-5	TGCGCCAGCAGCCCGGACAGCATCAATCAGCCCCAGCATTTT	CASSPDSINQPQHF
TRBD1	once	TRBV7-8	TRBJ1-2	TGTGCCAGCAGCTCCTACAGGGGCGCGGGGGGCTACACCTTC	CASSSYRGAGGYTF
-	-	TRBV29-1	TRBJ2-7	TGCAGCGTTAAAGGGACGGTGACCTACGAGCAGTACTTC	CSVKGTVTYEQYF
-	-	TRBV5-4	TRBJ1-1	TGTGCCAGCAGCTTAGGGGGGCACCTAAGCCTGAACACTGAAGCTTTCTTT	CASSLGGHLSLNTEAFF
-	few	TRBV4-1	TRBJ1-5	TGCGCCAGCAGCCTTAGGGAGGGAGATAATCAGCCCCAGCATTTT	CASSLREGDNQPQHF
TRBD2	-	TRBV18	TRBJ2-7	TGTGCCAGCTCTCCGGGAGGGAACCCCAAGGGCTCCTACGAGCAGTACTTC	CASSPGGNPKGSYEQYF
TRBD1	-	TRBV5-6	TRBJ1-1	TGTGCCAGCAGCTCCTGGACAGGAAGGAATGAAGCTTTCTTT	CASSSWTGRNEAFF
TRBD2	-	TRBV4-1	TRBJ2-1	TGCGCCAGCCTTGGAGATAGCGGGGGACCCCCGAAAGGGAATGAGCAGTTCTTC	CASLGDSGGPPKGNEQFF
TRBD1	-	TRBV30	TRBJ1-1	TGTGCCTGGAGTGTAGGGGTCAGGGGGCGATCGGAAGCTTTCTTT	CAWSVGVRGRSEAFF
-	-	TRBV6-6	TRBJ1-5	TGTGCCACCACCCCCAGAGCCTTGAATCAGCCCCAGCATTTT	CATTPRALNQPQHF
-	-	TRBV4-3	TRBJ1-2	TGCGCCAGCAGCCAAAAGGGAGGAGGGCCCTATGGCTACACCTTC	CASSQKGGGPYGYTF
-	-	TRBV5-6	TRBJ1-1	TGTGCCAGCAGCTTGGCCTATGAAGCTTTCTTT	CASSLAYEAFF
-	-	TRBV19	TRBJ1-4	TGTGCCAGTACCGAGACGGTGACTAATGAAAAACTGTTTTTT	CASTETVTNEKLFF
-	-	TRBV6-5	TRBJ2-1	TGTGCCAGCAGTTATTCTTGGGAGAATGAGCAGTTCTTC	CASSYSWENEQFF
TRBD1	-	TRBV6-5	TRBJ2-2	TGTGCCAGCAGAGTAACAGGGGCAAATATCGGGGAGCTGTTTTTT	CASRVTGANIGELFF
TRBD1	-	TRBV7-9	TRBJ1-5	TGTGCCAGCAGCTCGGCCGACAGGGACCTTTTATCGCCCCAGCATTTT	CASSSADRDLLSPQHF
-	-	TRBV4-1	TRBJ2-7	TGCGCCAGCAGCCAAGAAATTGTCCGGTCTTTGCACGAGCAGTACTTC	CASSQEIVRSLHEQYF
-	-	TRBV4-3	TRBJ2-7	TGCGCCAGCAGCCAAGATCGCCTATTCGAGCAGTACTTC	CASSQDRLFEQYF
TRBD1	-	TRBV15	TRBJ1-1	TGTGCCACCGAGTCCGGGACAGGGGCCCTTGGCACTGAAGCTTTCTTT	CATESGTGALGTEAFF
TRBD2	-	TRBV5-4	TRBJ2-7	TGTGCCAGCAGCACACTAGCGGGAGCGGGCTACGAGCAGTACTTC	CASSTLAGAGYEQYF
-	-	TRBV30	TRBJ2-3	TGTGCCTGGAGTTCCCCCCGACAGGGGAGGGTGGGGAATACGCAGTATTTT	CAWSSPRQGRVGNTQYF
-	-	TRBV5-4	TRBJ1-3	TGTGCCAGCTTCGGGGGGTCCGACTCTGGAAACACCATATATTTT	CASFGGSDSGNTIYF